This T cell receptor (beta chain) originates from a study of blood T cell repertoires in COVID-19. The wider study: Sources were T cells, B-cell-depleted T cells, or PBMCs; the material itself was cDNA or gDNA.

In the original processing: The assay estimated nucleated cells by amplifying reference gene primers. TCRdb's copy holds only in-frame clones and misses some; the assay was immunoSEQ multiplex PCR. The V and J calls and the clone size are those of that table, but D and trimming were determined from the DNA. This table has 100,000 to 150,000 clones, 88% appearing once. The CDR3 sequence is 14 residues long. Trimming cost V 2 bases and J 4 bases, with 9 bases left between them. Germline values: CDR1 MNHEY, CDR2 SVGEGT. The V call is TRBV6-2 or TRBV6-3, the J call TRBJ2-1; a possible D gene is TRBD2 (6 bases). The source is a man in his 70s with active COVID-19. Sequencing was performed on peripheral blood. CDR3 region: CASSYGRGYNEQFF. The CDR3, as DNA: TGTGCCAGCAGTTACGGGCGGGGTTACAATGAGCAGTTCTTC.